This note documents a single T cell receptor beta chain sequence. This receptor's antigen is unknown. Base-call qualities are not available, and no considerably larger clone is one nucleotide away. At diagnosis, tumor, uninvolved tumor-adjacent lung and peripheral blood were collected and then preserved as a mix of FFPE and fresh-frozen material. For TCR repertoire profiling, blood samples were analyzed as peripheral blood mononuclear cells. These data belong to a study of T cells in localized non-small cell lung cancer (TCRdb year 2020). Looking at the study overall: The study analyzed T cell repertoires of hundreds of early-stage NSCLC patients, comparing tumors and uninvolved tumor-adjacent lungs. Of the NSCLC patients, fewer than 150 were male and roughly 100 were female, and the mean age was approximately 66 years. The cohort consisted of approximately 220 treatment-naive NSCLC patients whose localized lung tumors had been resected. Overall study outcomes, separate from this receptor: Because multi-region sequencing of the tumors was not done, intratumor heterogeneity could not be ruled out. Higher T cell density in blood was associated with longer overall survival, whereas higher clonality in adjacent lung was associated with shorter survival. Of the top 100 tumor clones, a median of roughly 56 were detected in paired uninvolved adjacent lung; around 27 were also among that lung's top 100. Because the study design was exploratory, TCR variables were selected using unadjusted p-values without false-discovery rate correction. Uninvolved tumor-adjacent lung showed the highest T cell clonality, higher than tumor, which suggests more focused antigenic responses in the uninvolved tumor-adjacent lung.

The immunoSEQ Assay was used to sequence TCR beta CDR3 regions from DNA. In the authors' own workflow: T cell density was computed as TCR beta template counts normalized to usable DNA estimated by amplifying housekeeping genes. Richness was estimated with the preseqR package, extrapolating to 400,000 templates for PBMC samples and 120,000 templates for tissue samples. Clonality was defined as one minus Pielou's evenness. Tissue-enriched TCRs were identified through differential abundance testing performed on productive amino-acid clonotypes, with a minimum total count of 5 and an alpha of 0.1. The Jaccard Index and the Morisita Overlap Index were used to measure repertoire overlap between compartments. TCR beta CDR3s were clustered by GLIPH together with public tetramer-defined viral CDR3s, and at least three viral sequences plus V-gene enrichment were required for viral motifs. Not all clones reach the TCRdb copy of this immuneACCESS table, which keeps in-frame sequences only. Checked studies attribute under half of the gap to unresolved V genes and leave the rest unexplained. That table furnishes V, J and clone size, whereas the DNA furnished D and trimming. The sample table contains some 30,000 clones; only one count was recorded for just over 85% of them. Under 5.5% of the sample comes from the top ten.

The germline V gene encodes CDR1 KGHSH and CDR2 LQKENI. V drops 2 bases and J drops 4 bases, leaving 5 bases in between. From its cysteine to its phenylalanine, the CDR3 spans 13 amino acids. Of the read, only the CDR3 DNA is kept; its 39 bases are in frame from base 1. The receptor was derived from a male donor older than 55 with stage III lung adenocarcinoma. This specimen consisted of peripheral blood, obtained before any cancer treatment. The V gene is TRBV18 and the J gene is TRBJ1-4, with an unclear D gene assignment. CDR3 reads: CASSPGFNEKLFF. The nucleotides are TGTGCCAGCTCACCAGGTTTTAATGAAAAACTGTTTTTT.